Shown below are 16 T cell receptor beta chains from a single sample sequenced in a study of blood T cell repertoires in COVID-19. Assay: immunoSEQ multiplex PCR; the TCRdb copy retains only in-frame clones and omits some. The repertoire holds 380,000 or so clones, roughly 90% seen once, with 1% to 1.5% in the top ten. The sequenced sample was peripheral blood. These receptors all come from a man aged 40-49 years with acute or convalescent COVID-19.

This chain uses TRBV2 with TRBJ2-1; D uncertain. Trimming removed 6 bases from V and 8 bases from J, with 23 bases in between. The CDR3 loop spans 16 amino acids. Germline V gives CDR1 SNHLY, CDR2 FYNNEI. CDR3 DNA sequence: TGTGCCAGCAGGCCCCTAGGCAGTCCAACGTCGGATGAGCAGTTCTTC. The encoded protein is CASRPLGSPTSDEQFF.

This clone was counted once. This chain connects TRBV9 to TRBJ1-1, with D possibly being TRBD1 (6 bases). V gave up 3 bases and J gave up 5 bases, with 14 bases separating them. Germline CDR1 SGDLS, CDR2 YYNGEE. This CDR3 has 14 residues. The CDR3 DNA reads as TGTGCCAGCAGCGGACCCCAGGGGCTAACTGAAGCTTTCTTT. This translates into CASSGPQGLTEAFF.

V usage is TRBV29-1 and J usage is TRBJ2-5; D gene unclear. Germline lookup yields CDR1 SQVTM and CDR2 ANQGSEA. The V end lost 4 bases, the J end lost 2 bases, and 11 bases lay between the germline ends. The CDR3 extends over 13 amino acids. In DNA, the CDR3 is TGCAGCGTTGCGCATGGGCCTCAAGAGACCCAGTACTTC. Residues: CSVAHGPQETQYF.

The V call is TRBV14, the J call TRBJ2-7, with TRBD1 matching 8 bases. The CDR3 spans 15 residues. Germline CDR1 and CDR2: SGHDN and FVKESK. V lost 4 bases, J lost 0 bases, and 5 bases stayed unmatched. Here the CDR3 DNA reads TGTGCCAGCAGCCTGGGGACAGGCATCTCCTACGAGCAGTACTTC. This translates into CASSLGTGISYEQYF.

The V gene is TRBV9, the J gene TRBJ1-1; maybe TRBD1 (5 bases). Deletions cut 4 bases from V and 1 base from J, with 20 bases between. The length of the CDR3 is 17 residues. From germline, CDR1 is SGDLS and CDR2 YYNGEE. The CDR3: CASSPLPGGISNTEAFF. CDR3 DNA sequence: TGTGCCAGCAGCCCACTCCCCGGGGGTATCTCGAACACTGAAGCTTTCTTT. The whole variable domain, filled in from reference TRBV9 and TRBJ1-1, reads DSGVTQTPKHLITATGQRVTLRCSPRSGDLSVYWYQQSLDQGLQFLIQYYNGEERAKGNILERFSAQQFPDLHSELNLSSLELGDSALYFCASSPLPGGISNTEAFFGQGTRLTVV.

The rearrangement joins TRBV27 to TRBJ2-5, with 14 bases lining up with TRBD2. V shed 5 bases and J 5 bases; nucleotides not matched to a gene: 7. This CDR3 spans 16 amino acids. Germline V lookup: CDR1 MNHEY, CDR2 SMNVEV (reference sequence). CDR3 region: CASSTGTSGRVETQYF. CDR3 DNA: TGTGCCAGCAGTACCGGGACTAGCGGGAGAGTCGAGACCCAGTACTTC.

The V call is TRBV19, the J call TRBJ1-2; D might be TRBD1 (6 bases). V was pared by 6 bases and J by 3 bases, with 11 bases between. This CDR3 has 13 residues. Germline V gene data show CDR1 as LNHDA and CDR2 as SQIVND (reference sequence). The chain's CDR3 is CASRPTGDYGYTF. The DNA of the CDR3 is TGTGCCAGTAGACCGACAGGCGACTATGGCTACACCTTC.

CDR3 loop: CASTPSGGHYEQYF. CDR3 DNA sequence: TGTGCCAGTACCCCTAGCGGGGGGCATTACGAGCAGTACTTC. This rearrangement joins TRBV19 to TRBJ2-7; 11 bases are shared with TRBD2. Germline trimming cut 7 bases from V and 4 bases from J; bases unmatched to any gene: 6. Per the germline V gene, CDR1 is LNHDA and CDR2 is SQIVND (reference sequence). This CDR3 spans 14 amino acids.

Concerning this clone: Other DNA sequences in this sample translate to the same CDR3. This chain connects TRBV7-2 to TRBJ1-2, with TRBD1 as a possible D gene (5 bases). V dropped 3 bases and J dropped 6 bases, with 11 bases sitting between them. The CDR3 totals 13 residues. The V gene's germline CDR1 is SGHTA and CDR2 FQGNSA. As DNA, the CDR3 is TGTGCCAGCAGCTTGCAGGGAAGGGATGGCTACACCTTC. Translation gives CASSLQGRDGYTF. The full variable domain, its missing parts supplied by reference TRBV7-2 and TRBJ1-2, is GAGVSQSPSNKVTEKGKDVELRCDPISGHTALYWYRQSLGQGLEFLIYFQGNSAPDKSGLPSDRFSAERTGGSVSTLTIQRTQQEDSAVYLCASSLQGRDGYTFGSGTRLTVV.

J is TRBJ2-1 and V is TRBV5-4, with D unclear. CDR3 length: 15 residues. Germline V gives CDR1 SGHNT, CDR2 YYREEE (reference sequence). The V end was cut by 0 bases, the J end by 0 bases, with 7 bases between. The CDR3 loop reads CASSLDWSSYNEQFF. DNA for the CDR3: TGTGCCAGCAGCTTGGATTGGAGCTCCTACAATGAGCAGTTCTTC.

The CDR3 spells CASSPPGLAGEKETQYF. The CDR3 bases are TGTGCCAGCTCACCACCGGGGTTAGCGGGGGAAAAAGAGACCCAGTACTTC. The chain links TRBV18 to TRBJ2-5, with 9 bases lining up with TRBD2. V was clipped by 0 bases and J by 3 bases; unmatched bases: 8. Germline CDR1 is KGHSH and CDR2 is LQKENI. The CDR3 extends over 17 amino acids.

The chain couples TRBV5-6 to TRBJ1-6; D might be TRBD1 (5 bases). V was pared by 3 bases and J by 1 base, with 17 bases between. The germline CDR1 and CDR2 sequences are SGHDT and YYEEEE. CDR3 length equals 18 residues. The CDR3 DNA is TGTGCCAGCAGCTCCTCGGGGGGGGTGGAATCCTATAATTCACCCCTCCACTTT. Translated: CASSSSGGVESYNSPLHF.

This chain uses TRBV7-3 with TRBJ2-2, with 12 bases lining up with TRBD2. V shed 5 bases and J 5 bases; nucleotides not matched to a gene: 15. The CDR3 has 19 amino acids. Per germline, CDR1 SGHTA and CDR2 FQGTGA. CDR3 sequence: CASSPKLTLAGGLTGELFF. In DNA form, the CDR3 reads TGTGCCAGCAGCCCGAAACTAACACTAGCGGGAGGTTTGACCGGGGAGCTGTTTTTT. Variable domain in full (rest from reference TRBV7-3 and TRBJ2-2): GAGVSQTPSNKVTEKGKYVELRCDPISGHTALYWYRQSLGQGPEFLIYFQGTGAADDSGLPNDRFFAVRPEGSVSTLKIQRTERGDSAVYLCASSPKLTLAGGLTGELFFGEGSRLTVL.

This clone was seen a single time. This sequence joins TRBV7-9 and TRBJ2-7, with TRBD2 matching over 7 bases. J was trimmed by 2 bases and V by 5 bases; bases with no gene match: 12. The CDR3 covers 16 residues. CDR1 is SEHNR and CDR2 is FQNEAQ in the germline V gene (reference sequence). CDR3 sequence reads: CASSHPGGRRAYEQYF. The CDR3 nucleotides read TGTGCCAGCAGCCACCCGGGGGGTAGACGAGCCTACGAGCAGTACTTC. Full variable domain (outside the CDR3, taken from reference TRBV7-9 and TRBJ2-7): DTGVSQNPRHKITKRGQNVTFRCDPISEHNRLYWYRQTLGQGPEFLTYFQNEAQLEKSRLLSDRFSAERPKGSFSTLEIQRTEQGDSAMYLCASSHPGGRRAYEQYFGPGTRLTVT.

The rearrangement joins TRBV2 to TRBJ1-1; D perhaps matches TRBD1 (5 bases). Trimming took 1 base from V and 12 from J, leaving 12 bases between them. CDR1 and CDR2 from the germline V gene are SNHLY and FYNNEI. This CDR3 region has 12 residues. The CDR3 nucleotides are TGTGCCAGCAGTGAAGTTCGGGCAGGGACTTTCTTT. Translating it yields CASSEVRAGTFF.

This chain joins TRBV5-1 and TRBJ1-2, with 9 positions matching TRBD1. Germline values: CDR1 SGHRS, CDR2 YFSETQ. J gave up 2 bases and V 5 bases, and 4 bases lay outside the gene matches. The CDR3 is 14 amino acids. CDR3 amino acids: CASRPGTGNYGYTF. The CDR3 DNA follows: TGCGCCAGCAGACCCGGGACAGGGAACTATGGCTACACCTTC.